This TCR beta chain was captured by sequencing in a study of beta chain features in type 1 diabetes. Study conclusions and caveats: Cells expressing TCR highly could be over-represented by cDNA sequencing. VDJ junctions from patients with type 1 diabetes contained fewer insertions and more deletions. PCR could preferentially amplify shorter templates, alike in patients and controls.

It was via CD45RO/CCR7/CD25/CD127/CD95/CD27 that CD4+ naive, central memory, regulatory and stem cell-like memory cells were sorted. Germline lookup yields CDR1 MNHEY and CDR2 SMNVEV (reference sequence). V was clipped by 6 bases and J by 2 bases, with 14 bases between them. The length of the CDR3 is 14 residues. This clone was seen ten or more times. Antigen: not known. The sequenced template was cDNA made from the entire isolated RNA. Sequencing used immunoSEQ multiplex PCR; TCRdb keeps in-frame clones, though not all of them. The profile shows 110,000 to 150,000 clones, 6.9% of them singletons. Sequenced input: central memory CD4+ T cells from blood. The chain has TRBV27 and TRBJ2-7; D is possibly TRBD2 (6 bases). This sequence was found in a woman under 40 in good health. CDR3 region: CASRPEGRTYEQYF. The DNA of the CDR3 is TGTGCCAGCAGGCCGGAGGGTAGGACCTACGAGCAGTACTTC.